This TCR beta chain was identified during a study of prognosis after radiotherapy for stage I lung cancer. Study-level results: Patients with metastases reportedly showed TRBV and TRBJ gene usage that differed from patients without metastases. Tumor specificity was not determined for the expanded TCR clones.

This clonotype was found many times. Its antigen is unknown. The CDR3 runs to 16 residues. Germline V gene data show CDR1 as DFQATT and CDR2 as SNEGSKA (reference sequence). J gave up 4 bases and V 3 bases, and 11 bases lay outside the gene matches. It was by two-round multiplex PCR that TCR beta CDR3 was amplified from genomic DNA. Round one of PCR was performed, and it used primers specific to each TRBV and TRBJ gene. MiXCR, run by TCRdb on the multiplex PCR reads, gives a single entry per CDR3 protein. The sample holds about 27,000 distinct CDR3 sequences, 25% to 35% seen once. Sequencing was performed on PBMCs, taken before or after stereotactic body radiation therapy (not recorded which). This chain links TRBV20-1 with TRBJ1-2; TRBD1 matches at 10 bases. The TCR sequence derives from a donor at least 50 years old with non-small cell lung cancer. As DNA, the CDR3 is TGCAGTGCTAGGATCCCCGGGACAGGGGTTTCCTATGGCTACACCTTC. It is translated as CSARIPGTGVSYGYTF.